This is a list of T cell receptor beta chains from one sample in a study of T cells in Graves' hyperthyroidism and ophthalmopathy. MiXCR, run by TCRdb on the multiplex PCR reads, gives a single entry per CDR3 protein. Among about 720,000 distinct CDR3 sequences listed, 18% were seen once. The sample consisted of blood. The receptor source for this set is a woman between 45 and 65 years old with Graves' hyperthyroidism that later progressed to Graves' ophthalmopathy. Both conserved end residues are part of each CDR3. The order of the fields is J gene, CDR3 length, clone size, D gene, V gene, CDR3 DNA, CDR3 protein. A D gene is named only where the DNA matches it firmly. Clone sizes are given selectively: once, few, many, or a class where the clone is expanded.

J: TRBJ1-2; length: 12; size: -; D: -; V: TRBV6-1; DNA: TGTGCCAGCAGTGAAGCCTTTTATGGCTACACCTTC; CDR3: CASSEAFYGYTF
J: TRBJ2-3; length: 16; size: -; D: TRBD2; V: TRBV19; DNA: TGTGCCAGTAGTACCCCTTTTAGCGGGGGAACAGATACGCAGTATTTT; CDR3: CASSTPFSGGTDTQYF
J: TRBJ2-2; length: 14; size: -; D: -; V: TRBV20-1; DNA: TGCAGTGCCTACGGACGGATAAACACCGGGGAGCTGTTTTTT; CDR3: CSAYGRINTGELFF
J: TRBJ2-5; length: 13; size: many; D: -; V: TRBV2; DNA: TGTGCCAGCAGGGACTCTGGATCCGAGACCCAGTACTTC; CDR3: CASRDSGSETQYF
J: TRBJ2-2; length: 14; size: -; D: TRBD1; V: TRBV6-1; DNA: TGTGCCAGCACCCTAGACAGGGATACCGGGGAGCTGTTTTTT; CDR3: CASTLDRDTGELFF
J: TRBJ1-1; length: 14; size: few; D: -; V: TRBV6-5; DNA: TGTGCCAGCAGTTACTCTGGCCAGGACACTGAAGCTTTCTTT; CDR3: CASSYSGQDTEAFF
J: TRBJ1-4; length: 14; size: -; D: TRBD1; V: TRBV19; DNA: TGTGCCAGTACCCCAGGGACAGCCGGGGAAAAACTGTTTTTT; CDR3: CASTPGTAGEKLFF
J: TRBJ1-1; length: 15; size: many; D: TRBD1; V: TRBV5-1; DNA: TGCGCCAGCAGCTTTGCAGGGGGCCGGCGGACTGAAGCTTTCTTT; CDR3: CASSFAGGRRTEAFF
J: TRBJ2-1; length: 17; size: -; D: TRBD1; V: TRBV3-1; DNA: TGTGCCAGCAGCAAAAGACTTTCACAGGGGGCAAACAATGAGCAGTTCTTC; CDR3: CASSKRLSQGANNEQFF
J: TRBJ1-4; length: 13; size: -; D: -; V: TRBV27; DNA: TGTGCCAGCACCACGGCAGTGGAGGAAAAACTGTTTTTT; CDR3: CASTTAVEEKLFF
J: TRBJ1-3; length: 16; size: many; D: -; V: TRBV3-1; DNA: TGTGCCAGCAGCCAAGATCAGGGTACGTCCGGAAACACCATATATTTT; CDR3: CASSQDQGTSGNTIYF
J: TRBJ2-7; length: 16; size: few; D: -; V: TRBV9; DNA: TGTGCCAGCAGCGCCGGCCAGGGATTAGGGTCCTACGAGCAGTACTTC; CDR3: CASSAGQGLGSYEQYF
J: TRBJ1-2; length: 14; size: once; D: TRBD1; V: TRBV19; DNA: TGTGCCAGTAGTACCCTGGACAGGGTCGGCGGCTACACCTTC; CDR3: CASSTLDRVGGYTF
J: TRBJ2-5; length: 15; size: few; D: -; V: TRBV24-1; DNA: TGTGCCACCAGTGATTTGCCCAGGGGTGGGGAGACCCAGTACTTC; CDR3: CATSDLPRGGETQYF
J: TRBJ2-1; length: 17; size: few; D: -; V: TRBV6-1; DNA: TGTGCCAGCAGTGAATCCCTAAGGGGGGACAGCGGTCGGGGGCAGTTCTTC; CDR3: CASSESLRGDSGRGQFF
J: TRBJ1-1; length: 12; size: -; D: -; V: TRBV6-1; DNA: TGTGCCAGCAGTGGATTGGGAGGGGTAGCTTTCTTT; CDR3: CASSGLGGVAFF
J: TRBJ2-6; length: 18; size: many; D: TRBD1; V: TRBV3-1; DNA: TGTGCCAGCAGCCGGACAGGGTTCCGTAACTCTGGGGCCAACGTCCTGACTTTC; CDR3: CASSRTGFRNSGANVLTF
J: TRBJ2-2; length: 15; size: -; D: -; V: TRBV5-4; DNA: TGTGCCAGCAGCTTGGGGTACAGCAAAACCGGGGAGCTGTTTTTT; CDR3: CASSLGYSKTGELFF
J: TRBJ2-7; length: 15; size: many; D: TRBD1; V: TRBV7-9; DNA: TGTGCCAGCAGCCGTAACTGGGGGACAGGGAGCGAGCAGTACTTC; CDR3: CASSRNWGTGSEQYF
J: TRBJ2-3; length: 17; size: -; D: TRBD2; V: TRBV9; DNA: TGTGCCAGCAGCGTAGAGGGGAGCGGGGGGGCCCAAGATACGCAGTATTTT; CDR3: CASSVEGSGGAQDTQYF
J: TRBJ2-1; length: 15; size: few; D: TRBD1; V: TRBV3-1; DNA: TGTGCCAGCAGCCCCCGGGACAGGGCTGACAATGAGCAGTTCTTC; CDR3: CASSPRDRADNEQFF
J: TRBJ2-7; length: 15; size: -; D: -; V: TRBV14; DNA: TGTGCCAGCAGCACCAAAAGGGGGGGGGCCAACGAGCAGTACTTC; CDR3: CASSTKRGGANEQYF
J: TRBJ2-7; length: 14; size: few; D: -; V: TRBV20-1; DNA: TGCAGTGCTAAAACCGGGATCTCAATTTACGAGCAGTACTTC; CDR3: CSAKTGISIYEQYF
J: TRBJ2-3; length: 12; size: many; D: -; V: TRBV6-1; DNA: TGTGCCAGCAGTGAATGGGCAGATACGCAGTATTTT; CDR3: CASSEWADTQYF
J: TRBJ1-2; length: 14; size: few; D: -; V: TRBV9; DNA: TGTGCCAGCAGCGTAGTGCTGGGGGGTGAAGGCTACACCTTC; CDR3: CASSVVLGGEGYTF
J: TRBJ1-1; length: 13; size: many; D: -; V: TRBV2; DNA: TGTGCCAGCAGTCGGGACGGGAACACTGAAGCTTTCTTT; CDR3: CASSRDGNTEAFF
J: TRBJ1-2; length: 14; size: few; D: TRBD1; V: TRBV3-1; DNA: TGTGCCAGCAGCAGGACAGGGGAAATATATGGCTACACCTTC; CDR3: CASSRTGEIYGYTF
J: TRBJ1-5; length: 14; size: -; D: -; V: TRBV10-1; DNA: TGCGCCAGCAGTGAATCGGGGAACAATCAGCCCCAGCATTTT; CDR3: CASSESGNNQPQHF
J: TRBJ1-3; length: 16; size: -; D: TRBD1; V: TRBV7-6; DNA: TGTGCCAGCAGCTCATACCGGGACAGTTCTGGAAACACCATATATTTT; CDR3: CASSSYRDSSGNTIYF
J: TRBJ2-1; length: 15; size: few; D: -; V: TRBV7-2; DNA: TGTGCCAGCAGCTTACTCCGGACGAGTATCAATGAGCAGTTCTTC; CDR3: CASSLLRTSINEQFF
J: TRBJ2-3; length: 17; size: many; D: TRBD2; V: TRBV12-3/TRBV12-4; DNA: TGTGCCAGCAGCCTAAGACTAGCGGGGGGGATCACAGATACGCAGTATTTT; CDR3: CASSLRLAGGITDTQYF
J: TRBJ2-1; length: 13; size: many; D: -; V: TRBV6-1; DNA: TGTGCCAGCAGTGAGGGGGAGTACCATGAGCAGTTCTTC; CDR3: CASSEGEYHEQFF
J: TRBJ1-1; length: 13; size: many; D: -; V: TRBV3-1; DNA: TGTGCCAGCAGCCATACGAGGGGCACTGAAGCTTTCTTT; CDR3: CASSHTRGTEAFF
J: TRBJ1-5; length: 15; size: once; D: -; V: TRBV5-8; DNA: TGTGCCAGCAGCTTCCATCTTTGGAGCAATCAGCCCCAGCATTTT; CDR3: CASSFHLWSNQPQHF
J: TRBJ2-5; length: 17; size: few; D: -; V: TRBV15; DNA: TGTGCCACCAGCAATGTAGGAGGGTGGTCGCGACAAGAGACCCAGTACTTC; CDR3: CATSNVGGWSRQETQYF
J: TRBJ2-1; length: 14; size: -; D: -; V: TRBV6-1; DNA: TGTGCCTCCAACGGCCCCAGTACCTACAATGAGCAGTTCTTC; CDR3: CASNGPSTYNEQFF
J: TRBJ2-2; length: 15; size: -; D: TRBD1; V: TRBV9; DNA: TGTGCCAGCAGCGCTGACAGGGGGTACACCGGGGAGCTGTTTTTT; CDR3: CASSADRGYTGELFF
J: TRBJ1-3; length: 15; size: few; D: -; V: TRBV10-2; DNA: TGCGCCAGCGCCGGACCAGGGTCGGGGGGAAACACCATATATTTT; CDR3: CASAGPGSGGNTIYF
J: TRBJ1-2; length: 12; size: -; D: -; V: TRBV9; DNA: TGTGCCAGCAAAGGTCGGGCCGGTGGCTACACCTTC; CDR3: CASKGRAGGYTF
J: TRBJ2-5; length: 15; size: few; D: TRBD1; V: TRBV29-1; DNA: TGCAGCATACTCCCGGGACAGGGGGCCCAAGAGACCCAGTACTTC; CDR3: CSILPGQGAQETQYF
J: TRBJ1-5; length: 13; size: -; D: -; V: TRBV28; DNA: TGTGCCAGCAGTGAAGAGTGGAGTCGGCCCCAGCATTTT; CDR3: CASSEEWSRPQHF
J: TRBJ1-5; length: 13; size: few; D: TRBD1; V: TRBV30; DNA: TGTGCCTTGGGACAGGGAAGCAATCAGCCCCAGCATTTT; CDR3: CALGQGSNQPQHF
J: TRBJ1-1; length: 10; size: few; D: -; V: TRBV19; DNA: TGTGCCAGTGGGACACCTGAAGCTTTCTTT; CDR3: CASGTPEAFF
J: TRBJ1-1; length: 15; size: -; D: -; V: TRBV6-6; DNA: TGTGCCAGCAGTTACGAGGACACCTTCTCGGCTGAAGCTTTCTTT; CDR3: CASSYEDTFSAEAFF
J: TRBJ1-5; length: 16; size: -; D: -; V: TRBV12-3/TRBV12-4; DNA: TGTGCCAGCAGCCCGGTAGGGGGAATTAGCAATCAGCCCCAGCATTTT; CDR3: CASSPVGGISNQPQHF
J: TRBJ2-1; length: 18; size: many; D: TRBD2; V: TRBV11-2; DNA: TGTGCCAGCAGCTTAGCACTAGCGGGGGGCCCCTCCTACAATGAGCAGTTCTTC; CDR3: CASSLALAGGPSYNEQFF
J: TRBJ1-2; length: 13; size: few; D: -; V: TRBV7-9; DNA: TGTGCCAGCAGCCCACAGGTATCTGGTGGCTACACCTTC; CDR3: CASSPQVSGGYTF
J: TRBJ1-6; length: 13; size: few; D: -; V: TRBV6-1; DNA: TGTGCCAGCAGTGAAGCGAGTAATTCACCCCTCCACTTT; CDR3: CASSEASNSPLHF
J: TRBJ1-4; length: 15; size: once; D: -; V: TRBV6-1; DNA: TGTGCCAGCAGTGCCGGGTCCATCTTTAATGAAAAACTGTTTTTT; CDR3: CASSAGSIFNEKLFF
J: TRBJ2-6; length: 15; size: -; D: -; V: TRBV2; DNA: TGTGCCAGCAGTGATCATCAATCTGGGGCCAACGTCCTGACTTTC; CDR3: CASSDHQSGANVLTF
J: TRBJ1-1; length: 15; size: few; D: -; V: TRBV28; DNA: TGTGCCAGCAGTTCATTTAGGGGGTTAGACACTGAAGCTTTCTTT; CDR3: CASSSFRGLDTEAFF
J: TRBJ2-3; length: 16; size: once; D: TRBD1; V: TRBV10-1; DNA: TGCGCCAGCAGTGACGTGCGACAGGGATTCGCAGATACGCAGTATTTT; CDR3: CASSDVRQGFADTQYF